The rows below give T cell receptor beta chains drawn from one sample of a study of cytomegalovirus exposure and HLA in healthy donors. The data were produced by immunoSEQ multiplex PCR, yet TCRdb's version contains in-frame clones alone and is incomplete. Seen here are some 150,000 clones, roughly 76% observed once, and the top ten hold over 1%. Sequenced input: PBMCs. The source of these receptors is a female donor in good health and CMV-seronegative. Both conserved end residues are part of each CDR3. D genes are given only for firm matches. Not every row has a clone size; where given, it reads once, few, many or a size class.

>NA|TRBV19|TRBJ2-3|NA
TGTGCCAGTAGTATAGCTACAGATACGCAGTATTTT
CASSIATDTQYF
>TRBD1|TRBV2|TRBJ1-5|NA
TGTGCCAGCAGTGAAGGTCAGGGGGCCCAGCCCCAGCATTTT
CASSEGQGAQPQHF
>NA|TRBV28|TRBJ1-1|NA
TGTGCCAGCAGTTTCCGTGGGGCGAGGACTGAAGCTTTCTTT
CASSFRGARTEAFF
>NA|TRBV5-4|TRBJ2-3|NA
TGTGCCAGCAGCCCGAGCACAGATACGCAGTATTTT
CASSPSTDTQYF
>NA|TRBV6-6|TRBJ2-5|NA
TGTGCCAGCAGTTACGTGCAGGGTCCAGAGACCCAGTACTTC
CASSYVQGPETQYF
>NA|TRBV19|TRBJ1-3|NA
TGTGCCAGTAGTCAGCCCTCCGGGGGGTTTGGAAACACCATATATTTT
CASSQPSGGFGNTIYF
>TRBD1|TRBV27|TRBJ1-5|NA
TGTGCCAGCAGTTTTCGAGGACAGGGAAATCAGCCCCAGCATTTT
CASSFRGQGNQPQHF
>TRBD1|TRBV29-1|TRBJ1-1|NA
TGCAGCGTCCTCGCAGGGGGCACTGAAGCTTTCTTT
CSVLAGGTEAFF
>NA|TRBV19|TRBJ2-5|once
TGTGCCAGTAGTACGGGAGTCGGAGAGACCCAGTACTTC
CASSTGVGETQYF
>NA|TRBV5-8|TRBJ1-2|few
TGTGCCAGCAGCTTGGATCTGGGAGATTCCTATGGCTACACCTTC
CASSLDLGDSYGYTF
>TRBD2|TRBV11-2|TRBJ2-1|NA
TGTGCCAGCAGGATATTTAGCGGGAGCGAGCAGTTCTTC
CASRIFSGSEQFF
>TRBD1|TRBV7-9|TRBJ1-1|NA
TGTGCCAGCTCCGTAGGGACAGGGGAAAGGATCACTGAAGCTTTCTTT
CASSVGTGERITEAFF
>NA|TRBV28|TRBJ2-5|NA
TGTGCCAGCAGTTCGGGACAACCAGTGGAGACCCAGTACTTC
CASSSGQPVETQYF
>TRBD1|TRBV28|TRBJ2-7|NA
TGTGCCAGCAGTCTCCGACAGGGCGCGCAGTACTTC
CASSLRQGAQYF
>NA|TRBV27|TRBJ2-3|NA
TGTGCCAGCAGTTTAGCAGGGGGCACAGATACGCAGTATTTT
CASSLAGGTDTQYF
>TRBD2|TRBV19|TRBJ2-1|NA
TGTGCCAGTAGTATAGAGGCCCTAGCGGGAGGGCCCTCCGGTGAGCAGTTCTTC
CASSIEALAGGPSGEQFF
>NA|TRBV6-1|TRBJ2-7|NA
TGTGCCAGCGAAGAGTCGGGGGCCTACGAGCAGTACTTC
CASEESGAYEQYF
>TRBD1|TRBV4-1|TRBJ2-7|NA
TGCGCCAGCAGCCAATTTGGTGACAGGGTTGGTTCCGAGCAGTACTTC
CASSQFGDRVGSEQYF
>TRBD1|TRBV6-4|TRBJ1-1|NA
TGTGCCAGCAGTGTGACAGGGGCCACTGAAGCTTTCTTT
CASSVTGATEAFF
>TRBD2|TRBV5-4|TRBJ2-7|few
TGTGCCAGCAGCTTGGCGGCCGGCGGGAGGGCCTCCTACGAGCAGTACTTC
CASSLAAGGRASYEQYF
>NA|TRBV28|TRBJ1-5|NA
TGTGCCAGCAGTTTAGCCCAGGTCAATCAGCCCCAGCATTTT
CASSLAQVNQPQHF
>TRBD2|TRBV4-1|TRBJ2-3|NA
TGCGCCAGCAGCCAGAGGACTAGCGGGAGTGGGGATACGCAGTATTTT
CASSQRTSGSGDTQYF
>TRBD1|TRBV10-3|TRBJ1-3|NA
TGTGCCATCAGTCCGGGACAGGGTTCGGACGGAAACACCATATATTTT
CAISPGQGSDGNTIYF
>NA|TRBV5-1|TRBJ2-1|NA
TGCGCCAGCAGCTTGACCGGGATCGGGCGCAATGAGCAGTTCTTC
CASSLTGIGRNEQFF
>NA|TRBV28|TRBJ2-2|once
TGTGCCAGCAGGGGCTTTGCGATTACCGGGGAGCTGTTTTTT
CASRGFAITGELFF
>TRBD1|TRBV5-6|TRBJ1-5|once
TGTGCCAGCAGCCACGGACAGGGGGCCGGTCAGCCCCAGCATTTT
CASSHGQGAGQPQHF
>TRBD2|TRBV5-1|TRBJ2-1|NA
TGCGCCAGCAGCTTGCCCCGGGCGGGAGTAATGTCCAATGAGCAGTTCTTC
CASSLPRAGVMSNEQFF
>TRBD2|TRBV19|TRBJ2-2|NA
TGTGCCAGTAGTCTCGGACTAGCGGGAGGGGTCGGGGAGCTGTTTTTT
CASSLGLAGGVGELFF
>TRBD1|TRBV27|TRBJ1-1|NA
TGTGCCAGCAGCCAGGTGGGACAGGGCGCTGAAGCTTTCTTT
CASSQVGQGAEAFF
>TRBD1|TRBV28|TRBJ1-2|NA
TGTGCCAGCAGCCGAAACAGGGGGTTGGATTATGGCTACACCTTC
CASSRNRGLDYGYTF
>NA|TRBV7-6|TRBJ2-2|NA
TGTGCCAGCAGTCCCTCCGCGAACACCGGGGAGCTGTTTTTT
CASSPSANTGELFF
>TRBD1|TRBV27|TRBJ1-4|NA
TGTGCCAGCAGTTCCCCGCGGACAGGGAGGAATGAAAAACTGTTTTTT
CASSSPRTGRNEKLFF
>TRBD1|TRBV27|TRBJ2-5|NA
TGTGCCAGCAGTTTCCTCCGGGACAGGGACGAGACCCAGTACTTC
CASSFLRDRDETQYF
>NA|TRBV5-4|TRBJ1-1|NA
TGTGCCAGCAGCATGATGGCGGGAATGAACACTGAAGCTTTCTTT
CASSMMAGMNTEAFF
>NA|TRBV29-1|TRBJ2-7|NA
TGCAGCGTTGGACGGGTGGACAGATATTACGAGCAGTACTTC
CSVGRVDRYYEQYF
>NA|TRBV14|TRBJ2-1|NA
TGTGCCAGCAGCCGTAGGCTTGACAGAGGTGAGCAGTTCTTC
CASSRRLDRGEQFF
>TRBD2|TRBV5-6|TRBJ2-2|NA
TGTGCCAGCAGCTTTGGACTAGCGGGGGTCACCGGGGAGCTGTTTTTT
CASSFGLAGVTGELFF
>NA|TRBV2|TRBJ1-3|NA
TGTGCCAGCCATTCCCGGTCCTCTGGAAACACCATATATTTT
CASHSRSSGNTIYF
>TRBD1|TRBV5-6|TRBJ1-4|NA
TGTGCCAGCAGCTTGCAGGGGGCAGGGGAAAAACTGTTTTTT
CASSLQGAGEKLFF
>TRBD1|TRBV10-1|TRBJ2-2|NA
TGCGCCAGCAGCGACAGGGGGCGAAACACCGGGGAGCTGTTTTTT
CASSDRGRNTGELFF
>NA|TRBV2|TRBJ1-1|NA
TGTGCCAGCCCCGCTATCACGGGCACTGAAGCTTTCTTT
CASPAITGTEAFF
>NA|TRBV5-1|TRBJ1-2|NA
TGCGCCAGCAGCTTGAGGCTTCAGGGCACGGGCTATGGCTACACCTTC
CASSLRLQGTGYGYTF
>TRBD1|TRBV11-2|TRBJ2-7|few
TGTGCCAGCAGCGGCACAGGGGCCCCCTACGAGCAGTACTTC
CASSGTGAPYEQYF
>TRBD1|TRBV7-3|TRBJ1-1|NA
TGTGCCAGCAGCCGGACAGGGTCCACTGAAGCTTTCTTT
CASSRTGSTEAFF
>TRBD1|TRBV5-1|TRBJ1-1|few
TGCGCCAGCAGAGGACAGGGGGCGCCGAACACTGAAGCTTTCTTT
CASRGQGAPNTEAFF
>NA|TRBV27|TRBJ2-7|NA
TGTGCCAGCAAGCGACAGGCGCGCGACGAGCAGTACTTC
CASKRQARDEQYF
>TRBD1|TRBV5-6|TRBJ2-7|NA
TGTGCCAGCAGCCCACCGACAGGGCTCTCCTACGAGCAGTACTTC
CASSPPTGLSYEQYF
>TRBD1|TRBV2|TRBJ2-7|few
TGTGCCAGCAGCGGACAGGGGGGGGAGCGGGAGAACTTCTACGAGCAGTACTTC
CASSGQGGERENFYEQYF
>TRBD1|TRBV5-4|TRBJ2-7|NA
TGTGCCAGCAGCCGGACAGGGTACGAGCAGTACTTC
CASSRTGYEQYF
>NA|TRBV18|TRBJ1-1|NA
TGTGCCAGCTCATACGCAGACACTGAAGCTTTCTTT
CASSYADTEAFF
>NA|TRBV6-5|TRBJ1-2|NA
TGTGCCAGCCAAAACGTCGCAGGGGTTGGCTACACCTTC
CASQNVAGVGYTF
>NA|TRBV28|TRBJ1-2|NA
TGTGCCAGCAGCCCCCCGACAGAGGCCTACTATGGCTACACCTTC
CASSPPTEAYYGYTF
>NA|TRBV2|TRBJ1-2|few
TGTGCCAGCAGTGAAGCACTTCCCTTTGGCTACACCTTC
CASSEALPFGYTF
>TRBD2|TRBV6-5|TRBJ2-1|NA
TGTGCCAGCAGTTACGCGGGGGATGAGCAGTTCTTC
CASSYAGDEQFF
>NA|TRBV29-1|TRBJ2-7|NA
TGCAGCGTGGCGGACGGGACCTACGAGCAGTACTTC
CSVADGTYEQYF